The T cell receptor (beta chain) described here comes from a study of blood T cell repertoires in COVID-19. Germline CDR1 reads SGHTA; CDR2 reads FQGTGA. The CDR3 contains 14 residues. Measured with immunoSEQ multiplex PCR; TCRdb has only the in-frame clones, and not every one. The data show about 320,000 clones, over 75% seen once. The V and J genes are TRBV7-3 and TRBJ1-1; the D gene is possibly TRBD1 (6 bases). This TCR was recovered from a woman between 18 and 30 years old who had recovered from COVID-19. Sequencing was carried out using PBMCs or T cells enriched from blood (not recorded which). The DNA for the CDR3 is TGTGTCCCATTACAGGGAAGTCACGACACTGAAGCTTTCTTT. Translated, it gives CVPLQGSHDTEAFF.